The T cell receptor (beta chain) described here comes from a study of blood T cell repertoires in COVID-19. For the study at large: There were acute and convalescent COVID-19 samples, and they came from the United States, Italy and Spain. Sample material is recorded as cDNA or gDNA derived from T cells, B-cell-depleted T cells, or PBMCs.

As originally analysed: The assay estimated nucleated cells by amplifying reference gene primers. Profiling relied on immunoSEQ multiplex PCR, and the TCRdb table lists in-frame clones only, not all of them. V, J and clone size are taken as reported in that table, and D and trimming were inferred from the DNA itself. This sample has more than 200,000 clones, with 79% found just once. This TCR derives from a woman between 35 and 50 years old with active or convalescent COVID-19. The sample was peripheral blood.

The CDR3 DNA reads TGTGCCAGCTCACCCGGACAGGGGGCACGGGAGACCCAGTACTTC. The encoded protein is CASSPGQGARETQYF. This rearrangement joins TRBV18 to TRBJ2-5; TRBD1 matches at 11 bases. Germline values: CDR1 KGHSH, CDR2 LQKENI. The ends lost 3 bases at V and 5 bases at J; junction bases unmatched: 5. The CDR3 is 15 residues long.